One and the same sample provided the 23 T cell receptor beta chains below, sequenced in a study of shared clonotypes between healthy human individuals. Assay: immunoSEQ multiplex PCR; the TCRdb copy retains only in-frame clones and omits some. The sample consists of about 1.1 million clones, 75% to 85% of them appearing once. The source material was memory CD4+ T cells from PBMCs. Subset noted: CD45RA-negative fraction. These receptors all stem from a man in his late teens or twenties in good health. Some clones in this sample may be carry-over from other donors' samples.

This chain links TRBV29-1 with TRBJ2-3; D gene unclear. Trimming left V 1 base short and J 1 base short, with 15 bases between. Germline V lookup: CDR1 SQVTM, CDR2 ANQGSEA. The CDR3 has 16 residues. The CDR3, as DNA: TGCAGCGTTGAAGCCTTAACGGGTTATGGCACAGATACGCAGTATTTT. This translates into CSVEALTGYGTDTQYF.

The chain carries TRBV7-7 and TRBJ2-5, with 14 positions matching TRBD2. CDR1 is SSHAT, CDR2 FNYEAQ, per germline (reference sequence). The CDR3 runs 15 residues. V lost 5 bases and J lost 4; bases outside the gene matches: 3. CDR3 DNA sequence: TGTGCCAGCAGCAGGGGACTAGCGGGAGCAGAGACCCAGTACTTC. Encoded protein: CASSRGLAGAETQYF.

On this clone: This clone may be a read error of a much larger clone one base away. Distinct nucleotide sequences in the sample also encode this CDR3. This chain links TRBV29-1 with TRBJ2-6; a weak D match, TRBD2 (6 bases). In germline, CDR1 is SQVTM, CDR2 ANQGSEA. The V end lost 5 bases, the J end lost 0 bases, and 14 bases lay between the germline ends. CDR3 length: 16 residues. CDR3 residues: CSVPPSEGSGANVLTF. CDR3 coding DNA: TGCAGCGTTCCTCCCTCGGAGGGCTCTGGGGCCAACGTCCTGACTTTC.

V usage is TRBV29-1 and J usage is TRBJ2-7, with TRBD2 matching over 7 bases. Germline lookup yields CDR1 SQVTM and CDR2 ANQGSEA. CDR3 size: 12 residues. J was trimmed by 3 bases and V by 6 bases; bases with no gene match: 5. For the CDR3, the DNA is TGCAGCGTGGCTAGCGGTAACTACGAGCAGTACTTC. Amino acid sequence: CSVASGNYEQYF.

The CDR3 spells CASSPPPWNQETQYF. The CDR3 DNA reads TGTGCCAGCAGCCCCCCCCCGTGGAACCAAGAGACCCAGTACTTC. The V and J genes are TRBV9 and TRBJ2-5; no clear D. The CDR3 extends over 15 amino acids. Germline V CDR1 and CDR2: SGDLS, YYNGEE. V gave up 4 bases and J gave up 0 bases, with 13 bases separating them.

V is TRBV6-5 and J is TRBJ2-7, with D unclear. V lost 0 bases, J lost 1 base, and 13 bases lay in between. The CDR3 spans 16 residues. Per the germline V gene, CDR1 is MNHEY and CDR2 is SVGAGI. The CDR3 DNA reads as TGTGCCAGCAGTTACTCGCACAGAGTAGAATCCTACGAGCAGTACTTC. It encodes CASSYSHRVESYEQYF.

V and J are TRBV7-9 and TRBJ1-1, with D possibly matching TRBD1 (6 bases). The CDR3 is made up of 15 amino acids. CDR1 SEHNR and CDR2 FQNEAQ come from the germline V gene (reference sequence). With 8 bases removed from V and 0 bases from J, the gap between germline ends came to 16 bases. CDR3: CASSHLNRVNTEAFF. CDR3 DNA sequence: TGTGCCAGCTCCCATTTAAACAGGGTGAACACTGAAGCTTTCTTT.

CDR3 sequence: CASSLDGGSGANVLTF. The DNA for the CDR3 is TGTGCCAGCAGCTTGGACGGGGGGTCTGGGGCCAACGTCCTGACTTTC. This chain connects TRBV5-4 to TRBJ2-6; 7 nucleotides match TRBD2. V was clipped by 0 bases and J by 1 base; unmatched bases: 1. This CDR3 contains 16 residues. Per the germline V gene, CDR1 is SGHNT and CDR2 is YYREEE (reference sequence).

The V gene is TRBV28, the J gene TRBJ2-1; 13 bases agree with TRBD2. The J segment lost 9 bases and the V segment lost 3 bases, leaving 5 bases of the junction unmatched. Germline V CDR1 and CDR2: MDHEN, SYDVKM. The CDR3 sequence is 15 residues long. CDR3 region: CASSFWTSGSSEQFF. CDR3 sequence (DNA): TGTGCCAGCAGTTTCTGGACTAGCGGGAGTAGTGAGCAGTTCTTC.

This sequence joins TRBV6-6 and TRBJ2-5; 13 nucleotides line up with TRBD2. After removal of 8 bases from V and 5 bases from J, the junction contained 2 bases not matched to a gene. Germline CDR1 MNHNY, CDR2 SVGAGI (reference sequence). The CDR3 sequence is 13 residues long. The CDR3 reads CASQLAGGETQYF. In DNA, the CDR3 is TGTGCCAGCCAACTAGCGGGAGGGGAGACCCAGTACTTC.

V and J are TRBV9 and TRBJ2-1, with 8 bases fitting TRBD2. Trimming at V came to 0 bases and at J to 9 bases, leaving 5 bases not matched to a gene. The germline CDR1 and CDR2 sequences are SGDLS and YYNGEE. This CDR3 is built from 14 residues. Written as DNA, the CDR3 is TGTGCCAGCAGCGTAGCGGGAGGGTCGGGTGAGCAGTTCTTC. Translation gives CASSVAGGSGEQFF.

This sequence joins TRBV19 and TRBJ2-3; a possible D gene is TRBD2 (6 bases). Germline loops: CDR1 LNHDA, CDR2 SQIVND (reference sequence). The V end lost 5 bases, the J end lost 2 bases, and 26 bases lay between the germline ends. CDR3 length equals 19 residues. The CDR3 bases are TGTGCCAGTAGTCCCCAAGGGGCGGGAATCAGGCTAATCACAGATACGCAGTATTTT. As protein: CASSPQGAGIRLITDTQYF.

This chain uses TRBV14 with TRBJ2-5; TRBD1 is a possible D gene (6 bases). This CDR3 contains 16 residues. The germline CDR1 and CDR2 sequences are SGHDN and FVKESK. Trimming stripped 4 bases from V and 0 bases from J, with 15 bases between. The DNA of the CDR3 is TGTGCCAGCAGCCCGCCAACCGGGACATACCAAGAGACCCAGTACTTC. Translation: CASSPPTGTYQETQYF.

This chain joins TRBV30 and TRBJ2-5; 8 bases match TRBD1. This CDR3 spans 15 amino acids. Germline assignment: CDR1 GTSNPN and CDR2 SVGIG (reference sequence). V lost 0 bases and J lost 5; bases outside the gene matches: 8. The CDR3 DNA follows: TGTGCCTGGAGTGTAAATACAGGGGGAGGCGAGACCCAGTACTTC. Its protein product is CAWSVNTGGGETQYF.

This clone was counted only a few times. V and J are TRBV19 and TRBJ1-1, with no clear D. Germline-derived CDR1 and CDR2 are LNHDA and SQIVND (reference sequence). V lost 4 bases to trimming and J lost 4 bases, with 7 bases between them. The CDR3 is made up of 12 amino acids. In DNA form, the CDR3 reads TGTGCCAGTAGTAGCCGTTTCACTGAAGCTTTCTTT. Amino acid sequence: CASSSRFTEAFF.

CDR3 residues: CASSSWDRSSYEQYF. The CDR3 DNA reads as TGTGCCAGCAGCTCTTGGGACAGAAGCTCCTACGAGCAGTACTTC. V gene TRBV7-9 combines with J gene TRBJ2-7; 7 bases fit TRBD1. Germline loops: CDR1 SEHNR, CDR2 FQNEAQ (reference sequence). The V gene end was trimmed by 4 bases and the J gene end by 0 bases; junction bases not matched to a gene: 6. This CDR3 is 15 amino acids long.

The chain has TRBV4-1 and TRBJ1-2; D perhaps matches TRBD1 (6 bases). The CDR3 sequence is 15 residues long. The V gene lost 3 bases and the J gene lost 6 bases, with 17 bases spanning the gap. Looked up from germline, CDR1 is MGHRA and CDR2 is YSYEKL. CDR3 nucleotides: TGCGCCAGCAGCCATTTATACAGGGTCGACGATGGCTACACCTTC. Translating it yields CASSHLYRVDDGYTF.

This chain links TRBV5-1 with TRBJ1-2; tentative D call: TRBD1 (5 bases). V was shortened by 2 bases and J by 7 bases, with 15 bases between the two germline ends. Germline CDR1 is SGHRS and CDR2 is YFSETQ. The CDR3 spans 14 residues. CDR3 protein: CASSFGTPEGGYTF. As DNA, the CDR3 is TGCGCCAGCAGCTTCGGGACTCCCGAGGGTGGCTACACCTTC. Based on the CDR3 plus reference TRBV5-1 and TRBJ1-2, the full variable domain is KAGVTQTPRYLIKTRGQQVTLSCSPISGHRSVSWYQQTPGQGLQFLFEYFSETQRNKGNFPGRFSGRQFSNSRSEMNVSTLELGDSALYLCASSFGTPEGGYTFGSGTRLTVV.

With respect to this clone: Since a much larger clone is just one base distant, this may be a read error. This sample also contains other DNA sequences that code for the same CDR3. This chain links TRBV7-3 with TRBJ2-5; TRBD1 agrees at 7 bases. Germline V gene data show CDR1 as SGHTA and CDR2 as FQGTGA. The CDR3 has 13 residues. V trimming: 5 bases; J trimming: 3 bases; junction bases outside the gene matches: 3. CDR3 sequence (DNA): TGTGCCAGCAGCCCAGGGACAGAAGAGACCCAGTACTTC. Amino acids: CASSPGTEETQYF.

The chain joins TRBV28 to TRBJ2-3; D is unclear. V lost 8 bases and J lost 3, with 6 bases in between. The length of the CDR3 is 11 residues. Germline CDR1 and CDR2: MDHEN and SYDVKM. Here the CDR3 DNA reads TGTGCCAGCCTCCAAACAGATACGCAGTATTTT. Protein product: CASLQTDTQYF. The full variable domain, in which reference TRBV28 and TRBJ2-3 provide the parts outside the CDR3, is DVKVTQSSRYLVKRTGEKVFLECVQDMDHENMFWYRQDPGLGLRLIYFSYDVKMKEKGDIPEGYSVSREKKERFSLILESASTNQTSMYLCASLQTDTQYFGPGTRLTVL.

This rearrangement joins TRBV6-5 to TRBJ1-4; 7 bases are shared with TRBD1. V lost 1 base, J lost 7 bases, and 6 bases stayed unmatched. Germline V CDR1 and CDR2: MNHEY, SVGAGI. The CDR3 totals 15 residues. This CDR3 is CASSYFRQGGEKLFF. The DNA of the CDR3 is TGTGCCAGCAGTTACTTCCGCCAGGGGGGTGAAAAACTGTTTTTT.

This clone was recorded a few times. The CDR3 region is CASSPDRGLGANVLTF. DNA for the CDR3: TGTGCCAGCTCACCGGACAGGGGGCTTGGGGCCAACGTCCTGACTTTC. The rearrangement uses TRBV18 and TRBJ2-6, with TRBD1 matching over 11 bases. Losses at the gene ends were 3 bases for V and 3 bases for J; bases not matched to a gene: 1. This CDR3 region has 16 residues. The V gene's germline CDR1 is KGHSH and CDR2 LQKENI.

The CDR3 DNA is TGTGCCAGCAGTTTAATGGGAAAGCGGCACACTTCCGTCTACGAGCAGTACTTC. Its protein is CASSLMGKRHTSVYEQYF. The chain carries TRBV27 and TRBJ2-7; D may be TRBD2 (5 bases). The CDR3 extends over 18 amino acids. Germline loops: CDR1 MNHEY, CDR2 SMNVEV (reference sequence). The ends were cut back, 2 bases at V and 3 bases at J, with 23 bases in the middle.